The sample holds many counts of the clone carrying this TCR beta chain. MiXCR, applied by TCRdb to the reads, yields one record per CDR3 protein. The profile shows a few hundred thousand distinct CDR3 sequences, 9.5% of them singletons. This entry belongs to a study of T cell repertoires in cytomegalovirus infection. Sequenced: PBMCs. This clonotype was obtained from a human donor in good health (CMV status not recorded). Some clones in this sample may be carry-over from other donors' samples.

The chain's CDR3 is CASSSPKLPYEQYF. CDR3 nucleotides: TGTGCCAGCAGTTCTCCCAAACTTCCCTACGAGCAGTACTTC. The V gene is TRBV12-3 or TRBV12-4, the J gene TRBJ2-7, with unresolved D. This CDR3 is 14 amino acids long. V gave up 4 bases and J gave up 2 bases, with 12 bases separating them.